These T cell receptor beta chains were read from a single sample in a study of control samples from healthy donors and cancer patients. The repertoire was sequenced with immunoSEQ multiplex PCR; TCRdb's copy has only in-frame clones and lacks some. Across fewer than 250,000 clones, the top ten clones capture less than 2.5% of the sample. Sequencing input: blood. These receptors were taken from a woman aged 25-40 years in good health. Each CDR3 is given with its conserved first and last residue. The D gene is left open where the match is weak.

j_call d_call v_call cdr3_nt cdr3_aa
TRBJ1-2 NA TRBV6-5 TGTGCCAGCGCGAGGGTAACGGAAAATGGCTACACCTTC CASARVTENGYTF
TRBJ1-1 NA TRBV4-1 TGCGCCAGCAGCCAAGGTGGGAGCACTGAAGCTTTCTTT CASSQGGSTEAFF
TRBJ1-6 NA TRBV28 TGTGCCAGCAGTTCCCACGGGACGCACTATAATTCACCCCTCCACTTT CASSSHGTHYNSPLHF
TRBJ1-6 NA TRBV5-4 TGTGCCAGCAGCTTGAACACAGGGATTTCACCCCTCCACTTT CASSLNTGISPLHF
TRBJ1-5 TRBD1 TRBV24-1 TGTGCCACCGGACCGAGACAGGGGTTGTTAAGCAATCAGCCCCAGCATTTT CATGPRQGLLSNQPQHF
TRBJ1-6 TRBD1 TRBV19 TGTGCCAGTAGTATAGAGGACAGGTGGAGTTCACCCCTCCACTTT CASSIEDRWSSPLHF
TRBJ1-1 NA TRBV18 TGTGCCAGCTCACCAGTTTTGAAGAACACTGAAGCTTTCTTT CASSPVLKNTEAFF
TRBJ2-7 NA TRBV12-3/TRBV12-4 TGTGCCAGCAGTTTAAGGGTTGTCGAGCAGTACTTC CASSLRVVEQYF
TRBJ2-7 NA TRBV5-6 TGTGCCAGCAGTTATTCCTACGAGCAGTACTTC CASSYSYEQYF
TRBJ1-3 NA TRBV18 TGTGCCAGCTCACTAAACGCAGCTTCTGGAAACACCATATATTTT CASSLNAASGNTIYF
TRBJ2-5 TRBD2 TRBV5-4 TGTGCCAGCAGGACTGGGGGGGGAAAAGAGACCCAGTACTTC CASRTGGGKETQYF
TRBJ2-1 NA TRBV29-1 TGCAGCGCCCTTGGTAATGAGCAGTTCTTC CSALGNEQFF
TRBJ1-2 NA TRBV9 TGTGCCAGCAGCGTAAGGGGGGACTATGGCTACACCTTC CASSVRGDYGYTF
TRBJ1-2 TRBD1 TRBV27 TGTGCCAGCAGTTTCAGGGACAGCTATGGCTACACCTTC CASSFRDSYGYTF
TRBJ1-2 NA TRBV7-9 TGTGCCAGCAGCTTAGAGGTGGGACATGCGGCCTTC CASSLEVGHAAF
TRBJ1-6 TRBD1 TRBV5-1 TGCGCCAGCAGTCTGACAGGGGGGAACTCACCCCTCCACTTT CASSLTGGNSPLHF
TRBJ1-1 NA TRBV19 TGTGCCAGTAGTGCCTGGAACACTGAAGCTTTCTTT CASSAWNTEAFF
TRBJ1-2 TRBD1 TRBV5-1 TGCGCCAGCAGCTTGGAAGGGACAGGATTCTATGGCTACACCTTC CASSLEGTGFYGYTF
TRBJ2-1 NA TRBV9 TGTGCCAGCAGCGTAGGTAACAATGAGCAGTTCTTC CASSVGNNEQFF
TRBJ2-7 NA TRBV4-3 TGCGCCAGCAGCCAGGATCAGAGAGGGGAGCAGTACTTC CASSQDQRGEQYF
TRBJ2-6 NA TRBV6-5 TGTGCCAGCACCCTCTCTGGGGCCAACGTCCTGACTTTC CASTLSGANVLTF
TRBJ2-2 NA TRBV5-6 TGTGCCAGCAGCTTATATCCCGGGGAGCTGTTTTTT CASSLYPGELFF
TRBJ2-5 TRBD2 TRBV29-1 TGCAGCGTTACGGGTCTAGCGGGGGGGCCTACAGAGACCCAGTACTTC CSVTGLAGGPTETQYF
TRBJ1-1 NA TRBV11-2 TGTGCCAGCAGCTGGGAGGGATCCGGCGCTGAAGCTTTCTTT CASSWEGSGAEAFF
TRBJ2-2 NA TRBV7-9 TGTGCCAGCGTCCTGGCGGAGGGGGAGCTGTTTTTT CASVLAEGELFF
TRBJ1-1 NA TRBV28 TGTGCCAGCAGACGCGGGGGAGGGTGGGGAGCTTTCTTT CASRRGGGWGAFF
TRBJ1-5 NA TRBV6-5 TGTGCCAGCAGTTACTCTCGTGGCCAGCCCCAGCATTTT CASSYSRGQPQHF
TRBJ2-5 NA TRBV24-1 TGTGCCACCAGTGATTTGCAACGGGGGAAGCTTGAAGAGACCCAGTACTTC CATSDLQRGKLEETQYF
TRBJ1-2 TRBD1 TRBV12-3/TRBV12-4 TGTGCCAGCAGTTTAAGACAGGGTCGTGGCTACACCTTC CASSLRQGRGYTF
TRBJ1-2 TRBD1 TRBV7-8 TGTGCGGTTAGGGGGGACAGGGGGCTCAGGGATGGCTACACCTTC CAVRGDRGLRDGYTF
TRBJ2-1 NA TRBV10-1 TGCGCCAGCAGTGCAGGACGCTCCTACAATGAGCAGTTCTTC CASSAGRSYNEQFF
TRBJ1-2 NA TRBV5-8 TGTGCCAGCAGCCTCGAGGGATTACCTTTCTATGGCTACACCTTC CASSLEGLPFYGYTF
TRBJ1-1 NA TRBV7-8 TGTGCCAGCAGCTTAGTCGGCATGAACACTGAAGCTTTCTTT CASSLVGMNTEAFF
TRBJ2-3 TRBD2 TRBV9 TGTGCCAGCAGCGTAGCCACTAGCGGTTATCTATCCCCCCAAAATACGCAGTATTTT CASSVATSGYLSPQNTQYF
TRBJ1-1 NA TRBV15 TGTGCCACCAGCAGCCCCGGGCTGAGGGTCGGGGCTTTCTTT CATSSPGLRVGAFF
TRBJ1-1 NA TRBV7-9 TGTGCCAGCAGTCCTCCCGAGAGACAGAACACTGAAGCTTTCTTT CASSPPERQNTEAFF
TRBJ2-5 NA TRBV7-2 TGTGCCAGCAGCTTATGGGCCCTCCAAGAGACCCAGTACTTC CASSLWALQETQYF
TRBJ2-2 NA TRBV28 TGTGCCAGCACCCTCTGGGGGAACACCGGGGAGCTGTTTTTT CASTLWGNTGELFF
TRBJ1-4 NA TRBV11-2 TGTGCCAGCAGCTTAGGAGGTTTCTTTAATGAAAAACTGTTTTTT CASSLGGFFNEKLFF
TRBJ2-1 NA TRBV6-4 TGTGCCAGCAGTGAGATGGGGAGCTCCTACAATGAGCAGTTCTTC CASSEMGSSYNEQFF
TRBJ2-2 TRBD2 TRBV2 TGTGCCAGCTTTCCAAGGAGGGACTATCCGAACACCGGGGAGCTGTTTTTT CASFPRRDYPNTGELFF
TRBJ1-2 NA TRBV25-1 TGTGCCAGCAGTGAACTCGGCTCTTTTCCTCACACCTTC CASSELGSFPHTF
TRBJ2-5 TRBD2 TRBV7-8 TGTGCCAGCAGCTCACTAGCGGATCCCGAGTGTCAGTACTTC CASSSLADPECQYF